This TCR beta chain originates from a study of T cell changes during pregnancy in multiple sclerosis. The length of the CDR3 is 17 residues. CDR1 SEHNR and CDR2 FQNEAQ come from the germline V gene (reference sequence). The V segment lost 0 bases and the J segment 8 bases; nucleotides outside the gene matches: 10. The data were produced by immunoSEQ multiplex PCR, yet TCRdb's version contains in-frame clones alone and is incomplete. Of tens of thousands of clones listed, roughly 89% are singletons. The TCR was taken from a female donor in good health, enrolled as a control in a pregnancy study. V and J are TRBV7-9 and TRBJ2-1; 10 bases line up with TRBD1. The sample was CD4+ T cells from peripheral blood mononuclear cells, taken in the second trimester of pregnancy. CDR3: CASSLALTGGGSHEQFF. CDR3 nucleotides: TGTGCCAGCAGCTTAGCGCTGACAGGGGGCGGGAGCCATGAGCAGTTCTTC.